Sequencing of this T cell receptor beta chain was carried out in a study of CD8+ T cells in alopecia areata. Whole-study results and caveats: Lesional scalp, especially alopecia totalis/universalis, showed higher clonality than normal scalp. When scalp samples are sequenced, resident alphabeta T cells of normal skin are also captured.

The sequencing template was cDNA reverse transcribed from extracted RNA. Measured with immunoSEQ multiplex PCR; TCRdb has only the in-frame clones, and not every one. The sample carries 100,000 to 130,000 clones, 55% to 60% recorded once. Obtained from alopecia areata patients were lesional scalp punch biopsies along with peripheral blood. PBMCs, the starting material, were the source of sorted CD4+ and CD8+ T cells. On this clone itself: Its antigen is not identified.

The receptor was derived from a human donor with alopecia areata. Sample: NKG2D-low CD8+ T cells sorted from blood.

The CDR3 here is CASSWSSEAYEQYF. Written as DNA, the CDR3 is TGTGCCAGCAGTTGGTCTAGCGAGGCATACGAGCAGTACTTC. This sequence joins TRBV6-6 and TRBJ2-7; tentatively, D is TRBD2 (6 bases). CDR1 and CDR2 from the germline V gene are MNHNY and SVGAGI (reference sequence). V lost 4 bases to trimming and J lost 4 bases, with 14 bases between them. The CDR3 consists of 14 residues.